These 26 T cell receptor beta chains originate from one sample sequenced in a study of molecular identifiers for immune sequencing clone quantification. MiXCR, run by TCRdb on the PCR reads, gives a single entry per CDR3 protein. The sample holds around 86,000 distinct CDR3 sequences, under 20% seen once. Sequenced material: naive CD8+ T cells from blood, with Jurkat cell RNA spiked in. Noted subset: FACS-sorted CD8+CD4-CCR7+CD45RA+ naive T cells. The receptors were gathered from a human donor in good health. Some libraries in this study had Jurkat cell RNA spiked in.

At least ten counts were recorded for this clonotype. The V gene is TRBV20-1, the J gene TRBJ2-2; D not certain. Germline CDR1 reads DFQATT; CDR2 reads SNEGSKA (reference sequence). V lost 6 bases and J 0 bases, leaving 11 bases between the germline ends. The CDR3 loop spans 14 amino acids. CDR3: CSAKDAANTGELFF. The CDR3 nucleotides are TGCAGTGCCAAGGACGCCGCGAACACCGGGGAGCTGTTTTTT.

The chain has TRBV27 and TRBJ2-7; D possibly corresponds to TRBD1 (6 bases). The CDR3 sequence is 13 residues long. Germline values: CDR1 MNHEY, CDR2 SMNVEV (reference sequence). Trimming left V 5 bases short and J 6 bases short, with 14 bases between. CDR3 residues: CASSQENRVEQYF. The DNA of the CDR3 is TGTGCCAGCAGTCAAGAGAACAGGGTCGAGCAGTACTTC.

In its sample, this clonotype was seen many times. Here the CDR3 DNA reads TGTGCCAGCAACCCCGGACTAGCGCAGGATACGCAGTATTTT. Its translation: CASNPGLAQDTQYF. The J gene is TRBJ2-3, the V gene TRBV3-1; 9 bases map to TRBD2. The V and J ends lost 7 bases and 6 bases, in that order; junction bases with no gene match: 8. The CDR3 sequence is 14 residues long. Germline CDR1 and CDR2: LGHDT and YNNKEL (reference sequence).

Ten or more counts support this clonotype. This rearrangement joins TRBV12-3 or TRBV12-4 to TRBJ1-1; no definite D call. Trimming removed 1 base at V and 1 base at J, with 7 bases between. The CDR3 extends over 14 amino acids. CDR3 protein: CASSLGTGNTEAFF. Here the CDR3 DNA reads TGTGCCAGCAGTTTAGGGACGGGGAACACTGAAGCTTTCTTT.

This clonotype was seen many times. This rearrangement joins TRBV4-3 to TRBJ2-5; 7 bases match TRBD1. CDR3 length: 17 residues. V shed 4 bases and J 2 bases; nucleotides not matched to a gene: 13. CDR1 and CDR2 from the germline V gene are LGHNA and YSLEER. The chain's CDR3 is CASSLSPRAGGQETQYF. In DNA form, the CDR3 reads TGCGCCAGCAGCCTCTCCCCCAGGGCAGGGGGACAAGAGACCCAGTACTTC.

To note about this clonotype: A much larger clone is a single base away; this may be a read error. The rearrangement links TRBV12-3 or TRBV12-4 to TRBJ2-5, with 15 bases fitting TRBD2. The CDR3 has 17 residues. CDR3: CAGSSWGLAGGKETQYF. CDR3 sequence (DNA): TGTGCCGGCAGTTCGTGGGGACTAGCGGGGGGCAAAGAGACCCAGTACTTC.

This clonotype was seen a few times. V gene TRBV28 combines with J gene TRBJ2-3, with D tentatively TRBD2 (6 bases). The V and J ends lost 1 base and 0 bases respectively, with 11 bases between them. This CDR3 region has 16 residues. Germline assignment: CDR1 MDHEN and CDR2 SYDVKM. CDR3: CASSLYGGTSTDTQYF. CDR3 in DNA: TGTGCCAGCAGTTTATATGGCGGGACTAGCACAGATACGCAGTATTTT.

This sequence joins TRBV11-2 and TRBJ1-1; D gene ambiguous. The germline gives CDR1 SGHAT, CDR2 FQNNGV. V was clipped by 2 bases and J by 3 bases, with 13 bases between them. This CDR3 contains 15 residues. As DNA, the CDR3 is TGTGCCAGCAGCTTAACTCTGCGGTCAGACACTGAAGCTTTCTTT. This gives the protein CASSLTLRSDTEAFF.

This clonotype was recorded at least ten times. The rearrangement joins TRBV7-2 to TRBJ1-6, with 8 bases identical to TRBD1. From germline, CDR1 is SGHTA and CDR2 FQGNSA. The CDR3 is 18 residues long. V lost 3 bases, J lost 0 bases, and 7 bases stayed unmatched. CDR3 in DNA: TGTGCCAGCAGCTTGTTAACAGGGGGAGTCTCCTATAATTCACCCCTCCACTTT. It yields the protein CASSLLTGGVSYNSPLHF.

The table lists this clonotype with many counts. The rearrangement uses TRBV14 and TRBJ2-1, with D possibly matching TRBD1 (6 bases). This CDR3 has 14 residues. The V gene lost 4 bases and the J gene lost 2 bases, with 9 bases spanning the gap. Per the germline V gene, CDR1 is SGHDN and CDR2 is FVKESK. DNA of the CDR3: TGTGCCAGCAGCCCCACAGGGACCTACAATGAGCAGTTCTTC. It specifies CASSPTGTYNEQFF.

As to this clonotype: A clone one base away is much larger, so this may be a read error. This chain links TRBV6-6 with TRBJ2-7; no reliable D call. Per germline, CDR1 MNHNY and CDR2 SVGAGI (reference sequence). The CDR3 contains 14 residues. Between the trimmed V and J ends, which lost 8 bases and 0 bases, there was a span of 14 bases. The CDR3 DNA sequence: TGTGCCAGCGGAGCCACCCTGAGCTCCTACGAGCAGTACTTC. It codes for CASGATLSSYEQYF.

In regard to this clonotype: A much larger clone sits a single nucleotide away, making a read error possible. The genes are TRBV2 and TRBJ1-5, with 8 bases that match TRBD1. This CDR3 spans 14 amino acids. J lost 7 bases, V lost 6 bases, and 8 bases had no gene match. Germline assignment: CDR1 SNHLY and CDR2 FYNNEI. The CDR3 DNA is TGTGCCAGCAGCCCTGAGACAGGGGAACAGCCCCAGCATTTT. The encoded protein is CASSPETGEQPQHF. The variable domain in full, with the rest retrieved from reference TRBV2 and TRBJ1-5, is EPEVTQTPSHQVTQMGQEVILRCVPISNHLYFYWYRQILGQKVEFLVSFYNNEISEKSEIFDDQFSVERPDGSNFTLKIRSTKLEDSAMYFCASSPETGEQPQHFGDGTRLSIL.

V is TRBV3-2 and J is TRBJ2-5; the table's D call of TRBD1 was not tested on the DNA. TRBV3-2 is designated a pseudogene. This CDR3 contains 17 residues. The CDR3 spells CASSRLGRGRLEETQYF. The DNA of the CDR3 is TGTGCCAGCAGCCGCCTCGGAAGGGGGCGTCTAGAAGAGACCCAGTACTTC.

Points on this clonotype: At one of its ends the junction is not consistent with the germline gene, which may arise from a read error. CDR3 in amino acids: CASSSSGGGEQYF. The DNA of the CDR3 is TGTGCTAGCAGCTCGAGTGGGGGAGGGGAGCAGTACTTC. The chain combines TRBV7-2 with TRBJ2-7; 7 bases match TRBD2. The CDR3 loop spans 13 amino acids. Germline loops: CDR1 SGHTA, CDR2 FQGNSA.

Only one count was recorded for this clonotype. The V and J genes are TRBV7-8 and TRBJ1-1; D is undetermined. Trimming removed 1 base at V and 7 bases at J, with 7 bases between. Looked up from germline, CDR1 is SGHVS and CDR2 is FQNEAQ. This CDR3 region has 12 residues. This CDR3 is CASSLGRDEAFF. In DNA, the CDR3 is TGTGCCAGCAGCTTAGGACGGGATGAAGCTTTCTTT.

This clonotype appeared many times. This chain links TRBV6-2 or TRBV6-3 with TRBJ1-3; D ambiguous. The ends were cut back, 2 bases at V and 0 bases at J, with 8 bases in the middle. The length of the CDR3 is 15 residues. Looked up from germline, CDR1 is MNHEY and CDR2 is SVGEGT. The DNA of the CDR3 is TGTGCCAGCAGTTACCCCAAGGACTCTGGAAACACCATATATTTT. This codes for CASSYPKDSGNTIYF.

In this sample, this clonotype turned up a few times. This chain joins TRBV24-1 and TRBJ2-7; no reliable D call. Trimming pared 5 bases from V and 4 bases from J, leaving 20 bases between. The length of the CDR3 is 16 residues. Germline loops: CDR1 KGHDR, CDR2 SFDVKD. The CDR3 loop reads CATSVGSQRAVYEQYF. DNA of the CDR3: TGTGCCACCAGTGTAGGCAGCCAACGGGCGGTTTACGAGCAGTACTTC.

This clonotype was counted ten times or more. The chain has TRBV7-9 and TRBJ2-7; D may be TRBD1 (5 bases). The V gene's germline CDR1 is SEHNR and CDR2 FQNEAQ (reference sequence). The CDR3 contains 14 residues. V was clipped by 3 bases and J by 2 bases, with 11 bases between them. CDR3 amino acids: CASSFAGPTYEQYF. DNA for the CDR3: TGTGCCAGCAGCTTCGCAGGGCCGACCTACGAGCAGTACTTC.

The chain links TRBV28 to TRBJ2-2, with D perhaps matching TRBD1 (6 bases). Trimming removed 5 bases at V and 6 bases at J, with 22 bases between. Germline V CDR1 and CDR2: MDHEN, SYDVKM. CDR3 size: 17 residues. The CDR3 loop reads CASSAAPGTRSAGELFF. In DNA, the CDR3 is TGTGCCAGCAGTGCCGCTCCCGGGACACGGAGCGCCGGGGAGCTGTTTTTT.

This clonotype came up many times. V and J are TRBV12-3 or TRBV12-4 and TRBJ2-1; 10 bases map to TRBD2. V lost 1 base, J lost 1 base, and 1 base stayed unmatched. This CDR3 region has 16 residues. The CDR3 region is CASSLGGLASYNEQFF. CDR3 coding DNA: TGTGCCAGCAGTTTAGGGGGACTAGCGTCCTACAATGAGCAGTTCTTC.

This clonotype was seen repeatedly, ten times or more. The chain joins TRBV7-8 to TRBJ2-3, with 13 nucleotides matching TRBD2. V shed 1 base and J 7 bases; nucleotides not matched to a gene: 2. This CDR3 has 15 residues. Germline V lookup: CDR1 SGHVS, CDR2 FQNEAQ. The CDR3 spells CASSLDGTSGNTQYF. The CDR3 nucleotides read TGTGCCAGCAGCTTAGACGGGACTAGCGGGAATACGCAGTATTTT.

This clonotype was picked up many times. V gene TRBV5-5 combines with J gene TRBJ2-3, with 7 bases matching TRBD1. V shed 3 bases and J 2 bases; nucleotides not matched to a gene: 6. Looked up from germline, CDR1 is SGHKS and CDR2 is YYEKEE (reference sequence). This CDR3 has 15 residues. In DNA, the CDR3 is TGTGCCAGCAGCTCCGGGACAGTCTTCACAGATACGCAGTATTTT. Residues: CASSSGTVFTDTQYF.

This clonotype was counted many times. V and J are TRBV5-1 and TRBJ1-2; unclear D gene. The CDR3 runs to 13 residues. CDR1 and CDR2 (germline): SGHRS, YFSETQ. The germline V and J ends were trimmed by 0 bases and 1 base, with 4 bases remaining between them. Here the CDR3 DNA reads TGCGCCAGCAGCTTGGAACTTAACTATGGCTACACCTTC. Its translation is CASSLELNYGYTF.

This rearrangement joins TRBV2 to TRBJ2-1; D gene unclear. The CDR3 runs 12 residues. The germline CDR1 and CDR2 sequences are SNHLY and FYNNEI. V lost 7 bases to trimming and J lost 7 bases, with 11 bases between them. The CDR3 loop reads CASMVAKNEQFF. CDR3 nucleotide sequence: TGTGCCAGCATGGTCGCAAAGAATGAGCAGTTCTTC. Combining the CDR3 with reference TRBV2 and TRBJ2-1 gives the whole variable domain EPEVTQTPSHQVTQMGQEVILRCVPISNHLYFYWYRQILGQKVEFLVSFYNNEISEKSEIFDDQFSVERPDGSNFTLKIRSTKLEDSAMYFCASMVAKNEQFFGPGTRLTVL.

This clonotype was seen at least ten times. The gene calls are TRBV6-5 and TRBJ1-1; no clear D. The ends were cut back, 0 bases at V and 6 bases at J, with 11 bases in the middle. Germline V CDR1 and CDR2: MNHEY, SVGAGI. CDR3 length: 14 residues. This CDR3 is CASSYSGRGPEAFF. CDR3 nucleotides: TGTGCCAGCAGTTACTCTGGGCGAGGCCCTGAAGCTTTCTTT.

The sample holds many counts of this clonotype. J is TRBJ2-7 and V is TRBV11-3, with D possibly called TRBD1 or TRBD2 (5 bases each). The CDR3 loop spans 14 amino acids. Trimming cost V 1 base and J 2 bases, with 9 bases left between them. The germline V gene encodes CDR1 SGHNT and CDR2 YENEEA. CDR3 coding DNA: TGTGCCAGCAGCTTAGGGGGGACCCCCTACGAGCAGTACTTC. This sequence encodes CASSLGGTPYEQYF.